These T cell receptor beta chains were read from a single sample in a study of cytomegalovirus exposure and HLA in healthy donors. The repertoire was sequenced with immunoSEQ multiplex PCR; TCRdb's copy has only in-frame clones and lacks some. The data contain 150,000 to 200,000 clones, 85% of them singletons. The sequenced sample consisted of PBMCs. These receptors were obtained from a boy aged 2 to 10 in good health and CMV-seronegative. CDR3s include the opening cysteine and the closing phenylalanine or tryptophan. The D gene is left open where the match is weak. Part of the rows lack a size; the others show once, few, many or a class for expanded clones.

J gene: TRBJ2-2; clone size: few; V gene: TRBV6-1; D gene: .; CDR3 length: 14; CDR3 DNA: TGTGCCAGCAGTGAAAACGGGGAATTCGGGGAGCTGTTTTTT; CDR3 protein: CASSENGEFGELFF
J gene: TRBJ2-7; clone size: .; V gene: TRBV2; D gene: TRBD1; CDR3 length: 13; CDR3 DNA: TGTGCCAGCAGCGGACAGGGTTCGGGCGAGCAGTACTTC; CDR3 protein: CASSGQGSGEQYF
J gene: TRBJ2-3; clone size: .; V gene: TRBV7-2; D gene: TRBD2; CDR3 length: 14; CDR3 DNA: TGTGCCAGCAGCTCTAAGGCGGTTTGGGACTACCAGTATTTT; CDR3 protein: CASSSKAVWDYQYF
J gene: TRBJ1-1; clone size: .; V gene: TRBV7-9; D gene: .; CDR3 length: 13; CDR3 DNA: TGTTCCAGCAGTGGGACAATCAACACTGAAGCTTTCTTT; CDR3 protein: CSSSGTINTEAFF
J gene: TRBJ2-1; clone size: .; V gene: TRBV6-4; D gene: TRBD1; CDR3 length: 15; CDR3 DNA: TGTGCCAGCAGTGAATGGGACAGCGCCTACAATGAGCAGTTCTTC; CDR3 protein: CASSEWDSAYNEQFF
J gene: TRBJ2-1; clone size: .; V gene: TRBV11-2; D gene: TRBD2; CDR3 length: 16; CDR3 DNA: TGTGCCAGCAGCAGGAGGACTAGCGGGAGGGCCGATGAGCAGTTCTTC; CDR3 protein: CASSRRTSGRADEQFF
J gene: TRBJ1-4; clone size: .; V gene: TRBV14; D gene: .; CDR3 length: 16; CDR3 DNA: TGTGCCAGCAGCCCATACCAGGGGTGGGCGTACGAAAAACTGTTTTTT; CDR3 protein: CASSPYQGWAYEKLFF
J gene: TRBJ1-2; clone size: .; V gene: TRBV5-4; D gene: .; CDR3 length: 15; CDR3 DNA: TGTGCCAGCAGTTACTCGGGGGGGCCTACGGGGGGCTACACCTTC; CDR3 protein: CASSYSGGPTGGYTF
J gene: TRBJ2-7; clone size: .; V gene: TRBV7-2; D gene: TRBD1; CDR3 length: 15; CDR3 DNA: TGTGCCAGCAGCCGTAAACAGGGGCTCTCCTACGAGCAGTACTTC; CDR3 protein: CASSRKQGLSYEQYF
J gene: TRBJ2-7; clone size: .; V gene: TRBV4-1; D gene: TRBD2; CDR3 length: 17; CDR3 DNA: TGCGCCAGCAGCCTCGCTCCGACTAGCGGAGGAGGGTACGAGCAGTACTTC; CDR3 protein: CASSLAPTSGGGYEQYF
J gene: TRBJ1-1; clone size: once; V gene: TRBV28; D gene: TRBD1; CDR3 length: 14; CDR3 DNA: TGTGCCAGCAGCCTGTGGGGGACAGAAACTGAAGCTTTCTTT; CDR3 protein: CASSLWGTETEAFF
J gene: TRBJ1-2; clone size: .; V gene: TRBV28; D gene: .; CDR3 length: 14; CDR3 DNA: TGTGCCAGCAGGTGGGGCAGGGCAAACCATGGCTACACCTTC; CDR3 protein: CASRWGRANHGYTF
J gene: TRBJ2-2; clone size: .; V gene: TRBV5-1; D gene: .; CDR3 length: 15; CDR3 DNA: TGCGCCAGCAGTTATAGCGGAGATAACACCGGGGAGCTGTTTTTT; CDR3 protein: CASSYSGDNTGELFF
J gene: TRBJ2-5; clone size: .; V gene: TRBV6-1; D gene: TRBD2; CDR3 length: 14; CDR3 DNA: TGTGCCAGCAGTGGGACTAGCGGGAGTGGCACCCAGTACTTC; CDR3 protein: CASSGTSGSGTQYF
J gene: TRBJ1-5; clone size: .; V gene: TRBV7-2; D gene: .; CDR3 length: 12; CDR3 DNA: TGTGCCAGCAGCTTAGTGGGGGGGCCCCAGCATTTT; CDR3 protein: CASSLVGGPQHF
J gene: TRBJ2-5; clone size: .; V gene: TRBV5-1; D gene: TRBD1; CDR3 length: 15; CDR3 DNA: TGCGCCAGCAGCACGGGACAGGGTTTCCCAGAGACCCAGTACTTC; CDR3 protein: CASSTGQGFPETQYF
J gene: TRBJ1-3; clone size: .; V gene: TRBV28; D gene: .; CDR3 length: 16; CDR3 DNA: TGTGCCAGCAGTTTAGCGGGCACGACGGCACAAAACACCATATATTTT; CDR3 protein: CASSLAGTTAQNTIYF
J gene: TRBJ1-5; clone size: .; V gene: TRBV2; D gene: .; CDR3 length: 13; CDR3 DNA: TGTGCCAGCAGTGAGGACACCAATCAGCCCCAGCATTTT; CDR3 protein: CASSEDTNQPQHF
J gene: TRBJ1-1; clone size: .; V gene: TRBV15; D gene: .; CDR3 length: 18; CDR3 DNA: TGTGCCACCAGCAGAGATGTGATCGGACTCCCAGGTAACACTGAAGCTTTCTTT; CDR3 protein: CATSRDVIGLPGNTEAFF
J gene: TRBJ2-5; clone size: once; V gene: TRBV5-1; D gene: TRBD2; CDR3 length: 16; CDR3 DNA: TGCGCCAGCAGCTTGGGTTCTAGCGGGAGCGGAGAGACCCAGTACTTC; CDR3 protein: CASSLGSSGSGETQYF
J gene: TRBJ2-7; clone size: .; V gene: TRBV9; D gene: .; CDR3 length: 13; CDR3 DNA: TGTGCCAGCAGCGGTCCAGGGGAAGGCGAGCAGTACTTC; CDR3 protein: CASSGPGEGEQYF
J gene: TRBJ2-5; clone size: .; V gene: TRBV13; D gene: .; CDR3 length: 16; CDR3 DNA: TGTGCCAGCAGCCAATCCCCGGGGGACCTCCGGGAGACCCAGTACTTC; CDR3 protein: CASSQSPGDLRETQYF
J gene: TRBJ2-7; clone size: .; V gene: TRBV7-9; D gene: TRBD2; CDR3 length: 16; CDR3 DNA: TGTGCCAGCAGCTTAGCTGGCGGGAGGAGCTCCTACGAGCAGTACTTC; CDR3 protein: CASSLAGGRSSYEQYF
J gene: TRBJ2-7; clone size: .; V gene: TRBV7-9; D gene: TRBD1; CDR3 length: 16; CDR3 DNA: TGTGCCAGCAGCTTAGCGCGAGGACAGGGCTCCTACGAGCAGTACTTC; CDR3 protein: CASSLARGQGSYEQYF
J gene: TRBJ2-5; clone size: .; V gene: TRBV18; D gene: .; CDR3 length: 14; CDR3 DNA: TGTGCCAGCTCACCCAGGGGTACCCAAGAGACCCAGTACTTC; CDR3 protein: CASSPRGTQETQYF
J gene: TRBJ1-4; clone size: .; V gene: TRBV5-8; D gene: .; CDR3 length: 13; CDR3 DNA: TGTGCCAGCAGCTTGCGGTTTAATGAAAAACTGTTTTTT; CDR3 protein: CASSLRFNEKLFF
J gene: TRBJ2-5; clone size: .; V gene: TRBV5-1; D gene: .; CDR3 length: 12; CDR3 DNA: TGCGCCAGCAGCTTGGAAGGGTGGGAGCAGTACTTC; CDR3 protein: CASSLEGWEQYF
J gene: TRBJ1-2; clone size: .; V gene: TRBV27; D gene: .; CDR3 length: 13; CDR3 DNA: TGTGCCAGCAGTTTACAGGGGATGAATGGCTACACCTTC; CDR3 protein: CASSLQGMNGYTF
J gene: TRBJ1-5; clone size: few; V gene: TRBV27; D gene: TRBD1; CDR3 length: 13; CDR3 DNA: TGTGCCAGCAGTCAGGGGGCTGCCCAGCCCCAGCATTTT; CDR3 protein: CASSQGAAQPQHF
J gene: TRBJ1-3; clone size: .; V gene: TRBV30; D gene: .; CDR3 length: 14; CDR3 DNA: TGTGCCTGGAGCCGGCTCGGGAGCGGAAACACCATATATTTT; CDR3 protein: CAWSRLGSGNTIYF
J gene: TRBJ2-5; clone size: .; V gene: TRBV28; D gene: .; CDR3 length: 17; CDR3 DNA: TGTGCCAGCAGTTTATTTTCGTGGGGCGGAATACGCGAGACCCAGTACTTC; CDR3 protein: CASSLFSWGGIRETQYF
J gene: TRBJ1-1; clone size: .; V gene: TRBV18; D gene: TRBD1; CDR3 length: 15; CDR3 DNA: TGTGCCAGCTCACGCGAGACAGGGGGCTTCACTGAAGCTTTCTTT; CDR3 protein: CASSRETGGFTEAFF
J gene: TRBJ2-2; clone size: .; V gene: TRBV9; D gene: TRBD1; CDR3 length: 15; CDR3 DNA: TGTGCCAGCAGCGCTACAGGGGCGAACACCGGGGAGCTGTTTTTT; CDR3 protein: CASSATGANTGELFF
J gene: TRBJ2-1; clone size: .; V gene: TRBV6-1; D gene: TRBD1; CDR3 length: 14; CDR3 DNA: TGTGCCAGCACCGAGGGACAGGGAAGTCGTGGGGAGTTCTTC; CDR3 protein: CASTEGQGSRGEFF
J gene: TRBJ2-7; clone size: .; V gene: TRBV2; D gene: .; CDR3 length: 16; CDR3 DNA: TGTGCCAGCAGTGAAGCGCTGGGGACTCGAGCCTACGAGCAGTACTTC; CDR3 protein: CASSEALGTRAYEQYF
J gene: TRBJ1-5; clone size: .; V gene: TRBV19; D gene: .; CDR3 length: 15; CDR3 DNA: TGTGCCAGTAGTGGGGTAACAGGTGGGAATGGGCCCCAGCATTTT; CDR3 protein: CASSGVTGGNGPQHF
J gene: TRBJ1-2; clone size: .; V gene: TRBV18; D gene: TRBD1; CDR3 length: 16; CDR3 DNA: TGTGCCAGCTCACCAATACCCGGGACAGAGAACTATGGCTACACCTTC; CDR3 protein: CASSPIPGTENYGYTF
J gene: TRBJ2-5; clone size: .; V gene: TRBV2; D gene: TRBD2; CDR3 length: 12; CDR3 DNA: TGTGCCAGCATTGGACTAGCTGAGACCCAGTACTTC; CDR3 protein: CASIGLAETQYF
J gene: TRBJ1-2; clone size: .; V gene: TRBV10-3; D gene: .; CDR3 length: 15; CDR3 DNA: TGTGCCACCCGATTTAGGAGGCAGGCCAACTATGGCTACACCTTC; CDR3 protein: CATRFRRQANYGYTF
J gene: TRBJ1-4; clone size: .; V gene: TRBV21-1; D gene: .; CDR3 length: 14; CDR3 DNA: TGTGCCAGCAGCGGACCACCACGGGGTGAAAAACTGTTTTTT; CDR3 protein: CASSGPPRGEKLFF